Listed below are T cell receptor beta chains from one sample, sequenced in a study of blood T cell repertoires in COVID-19. The method was immunoSEQ multiplex PCR; TCRdb's version includes in-frame clones alone and lacks a portion of them. The sample gives more than 200,000 clones, around 82% of which show up once; 4% to 6% is in the top ten. The source material was peripheral blood. Source of these receptors: a woman of 80 years or more with active or convalescent COVID-19. The CDR3 runs from the conserved cysteine through the conserved F or W. D genes are given only for firm matches. Clone size is shown for a subset of rows, as once, few, many or a class of expanded clone.

D | J | V | size | DNA | CDR3
NA | TRBJ2-5 | TRBV5-4 | NA | TGTGCCAGCAGCGTAGGGACTGGGGAGACCCAGTACTTC | CASSVGTGETQYF
TRBD1 | TRBJ2-3 | TRBV29-1 | NA | TGCAGCGTTGCCGGGACAGGGGGGACAGATACGCAGTATTTT | CSVAGTGGTDTQYF
TRBD1 | TRBJ2-5 | TRBV29-1 | NA | TGCAGCGTTGAAGATCCTGGACAGGGCCGCCAAGAGACCCAGTACTTC | CSVEDPGQGRQETQYF
NA | TRBJ2-5 | TRBV23-1 | NA | TGCGCCAGCAGTCCCCGGGGGAGGCCTAACGGGGAGACCCAGTACTTC | CASSPRGRPNGETQYF
TRBD2 | TRBJ2-5 | TRBV4-1 | once | TGCGCCAGCAGCCAAGAAGCGGGACTTCGGGAGACCCAGTACTTC | CASSQEAGLRETQYF
NA | TRBJ1-1 | TRBV30 | few | TGTGCCTCTTCACCCAAGGGGGTCAGGGCTAAAACTGAAGCTTTCTTT | CASSPKGVRAKTEAFF
TRBD2 | TRBJ2-1 | TRBV3-1/TRBV3-2 | NA | TGTGCCAGCAGCTCGCGACTAGCGCAGTTCTTC | CASSSRLAQFF
NA | TRBJ1-4 | TRBV10-3 | NA | TGTGCCATCAGTGATCAGGGCAACGAAAAACTGTTTTTT | CAISDQGNEKLFF
NA | TRBJ1-1 | TRBV30 | NA | TGTGCCTGGAGTCCCGACCTCAGGTTACTGAACACTGAAGCTTTCTTT | CAWSPDLRLLNTEAFF
TRBD1 | TRBJ2-5 | TRBV6-6 | NA | TGTGCCAGCAGTAAGGACAGGAGCCAAGAGACCCAGTACTTC | CASSKDRSQETQYF
NA | TRBJ1-1 | TRBV5-1 | NA | TGCGCCAGCAGCCCGCTACAGAGCATGAACACTGAAGCTTTCTTT | CASSPLQSMNTEAFF
NA | TRBJ2-7 | TRBV30 | NA | TGTGCCTGGAGGGAAGTCGCCTGGGGCGCGGTAGGGGAGCAGTACTTC | CAWREVAWGAVGEQYF
NA | TRBJ1-3 | TRBV25-1 | NA | TGTGCCAGCAGTGCCGCAGGGATCTCTGGAAACACCATATATTTT | CASSAAGISGNTIYF
NA | TRBJ1-1 | TRBV2 | NA | TGTGCCAGCAGGACGATGGGGCTAGGCACTGAAGCTTTCTTT | CASRTMGLGTEAFF
NA | TRBJ2-5 | TRBV3-1/TRBV3-2 | NA | TGTGCCAGCAGCCAAGAACTAGCTGTAGAGACCCAGTACTTC | CASSQELAVETQYF
TRBD2 | TRBJ2-7 | TRBV10-2 | NA | TGCGCCAGCAGCGTTAGCGGGAGCTCCTACGAGCAGTACTTC | CASSVSGSSYEQYF